These 27 T cell receptor beta chains originate from one sample sequenced in a study of neurological immune-mediated disorders. TCRdb reprocessed the 5' RACE reads via MiXCR and lists one record per CDR3 protein. This table has over 55,000 distinct CDR3 sequences, 10% to 13% appearing once. Time point in this sample: longitudinal time-point 1 (baseline). The source material was PBMCs. These receptors all stem from a young man in good health.

This clonotype was counted ten times or more. This chain links TRBV20-1 with TRBJ2-1, with 10 bases identical to TRBD2. Germline V lookup: CDR1 DFQATT, CDR2 SNEGSKA (reference sequence). The CDR3 runs to 20 residues. Unmatched junction bases numbered 17, after V lost 3 bases and J lost 0 bases. Here the CDR3 reads CSASPSPLAGVPLSYNEQFF. In DNA, the CDR3 is TGCAGTGCTAGCCCCTCTCCTCTAGCGGGAGTCCCACTCTCCTACAATGAGCAGTTCTTC.

This clonotype was counted between two and nine times. The chain carries TRBV5-6 and TRBJ2-3; D possibly corresponds to TRBD2 (6 bases). In germline, CDR1 is SGHDT, CDR2 YYEEEE. V was clipped by 4 bases and J by 2 bases, with 17 bases between them. This CDR3 is built from 16 residues. As DNA, the CDR3 is TGTGCCAGCAGCCCCCGGACTAATGCTCCCACAGATACGCAGTATTTT. Protein: CASSPRTNAPTDTQYF.

This clonotype appeared many times. V usage is TRBV12-5 and J usage is TRBJ2-1, with D possibly TRBD2 on 5 matching bases. Trimming pared 6 bases from V and 0 bases from J, leaving 12 bases between. Germline CDR1 LGHNT, CDR2 FRNRAP. This CDR3 comprises 15 residues. The CDR3, as DNA: TGTGCTAGTGGCCCCATGGGGAGCTCCTACAATGAGCAGTTCTTC. It codes for CASGPMGSSYNEQFF.

The CDR3 loop is CASRSTGTSVHEQYF. The CDR3 bases are TGTGCCAGCAGATCCACCGGGACTAGCGTCCACGAGCAGTACTTC. V is TRBV28 and J is TRBJ2-7; 10 nucleotides agree with TRBD2. The J segment lost 5 bases and the V segment lost 6 bases, leaving 10 bases of the junction unmatched. There are 15 residues in the CDR3. Germline CDR1 MDHEN, CDR2 SYDVKM.

The table lists this clonotype with many counts. V is TRBV6-4 and J is TRBJ2-1, with TRBD2 matching 10 bases. The CDR3 sequence is 16 residues long. Trimming at V came to 0 bases and at J to 10 bases, leaving 9 bases not matched to a gene. Germline V gene sequence: CDR1 MRHNA, CDR2 SNTAGT. The CDR3 reads CASSDSSLAGEVEQFF. As DNA, the CDR3 is TGTGCCAGCAGTGACTCAAGTCTAGCGGGAGAGGTAGAGCAGTTCTTC.

This clonotype has ten or more counts. The chain carries TRBV20-1 and TRBJ2-6; 9 bases map to TRBD1. The CDR3 loop spans 18 amino acids. V shed 3 bases, J shed 0 bases, and the junction held 9 bases outside the gene matches. CDR1 is DFQATT and CDR2 is SNEGSKA in the germline V gene (reference sequence). CDR3 coding DNA: TGCAGTGCTAGGAATAGGGACAGGGAAAGCTCTGGGGCCAACGTCCTGACTTTC. Translating it yields CSARNRDRESSGANVLTF.

This clonotype was counted at least ten times. The CDR3 nucleotides are TGCAGCGTTTATGGGAGCAGGGGCACCCAGGCGGCCCAGTACTTC. This translates into CSVYGSRGTQAAQYF. The chain employs TRBV29-1 and TRBJ2-5; a possible D gene is TRBD1 (6 bases). Germline V gene sequence: CDR1 SQVTM, CDR2 ANQGSEA. CDR3 length: 15 amino acids. Trimming left V 5 bases short and J 9 bases short, with 25 bases between.

This clonotype was counted ten times or more. The chain combines TRBV11-2 with TRBJ2-7; possible D gene TRBD1, 7 bases. There are 14 residues in the CDR3. Germline V lookup: CDR1 SGHAT, CDR2 FQNNGV. Between the trimmed V and J ends, which lost 0 bases and 6 bases, there was a span of 12 bases. In DNA, the CDR3 is TGTGCCAGCAGCTTAGACAGGGGGGTGGTCGAGCAGTACTTC. It codes for CASSLDRGVVEQYF.

Worth noting for this clonotype: This may come from a read error, since a much larger clone is one base off. The V and J genes are TRBV15 and TRBJ2-4; 10 bases line up with TRBD2. This CDR3 is built from 18 residues. CDR1 LNHNV and CDR2 YYDKDF come from the germline V gene (reference sequence). CDR3 nucleotide sequence: TGTGCCACCAGCAGAGGAGGGACTAGCGCACTAGCCAAAAACATTAAGTACTTC. This sequence encodes CATSRGGTSALAKNIKYF.

This clonotype was detected ten times or more. The chain combines TRBV20-1 with TRBJ1-2; TRBD1 matches at 9 bases. The CDR3 totals 14 residues. CDR1 DFQATT and CDR2 SNEGSKA come from the germline V gene (reference sequence). V shed 4 bases and J 2 bases; nucleotides not matched to a gene: 5. CDR3 sequence (DNA): TGCAGTGCTACTCGGGGGACAGGGAACTATGGCTACACCTTC. Amino acid sequence: CSATRGTGNYGYTF.

This clonotype was counted many times. The genes are TRBV5-1 and TRBJ1-4, with a weak D call TRBD1 (5 bases). This CDR3 has 14 amino acids. With 7 bases removed from V and 8 bases from J, the gap between germline ends came to 18 bases. Germline values: CDR1 SGHRS, CDR2 YFSETQ. The CDR3 DNA is TGCGCCAGCCGAGGTACAGGAACGGAAGAAAAACTGTTTTTT. It yields the protein CASRGTGTEEKLFF.

This chain uses TRBV5-1 with TRBJ2-1, with 9 bases matching TRBD2. CDR1 SGHRS and CDR2 YFSETQ come from the germline V gene. The CDR3 spans 16 residues. After removal of 4 bases from V and 8 bases from J, the junction contained 13 bases not matched to a gene. The CDR3 spells CASSPSSAGGFDEQFF. The CDR3 nucleotides read TGCGCCAGCAGCCCGTCCTCAGCGGGAGGTTTCGATGAGCAGTTCTTC.

Many counts were recorded for this clonotype. The chain carries TRBV28 and TRBJ2-7; 9 bases fit TRBD2. There are 13 residues in the CDR3. J was trimmed by 5 bases and V by 10 bases; bases with no gene match: 9. Per the germline V gene, CDR1 is MDHEN and CDR2 is SYDVKM. The CDR3 DNA reads TGTGCCACACGGGCGGGAGGGCCCCACGAGCAGTACTTC. Residues: CATRAGGPHEQYF.

This clonotype has a count of ten or more. The rearrangement joins TRBV20-1 to TRBJ1-5; maybe TRBD1 (6 bases). CDR1 DFQATT and CDR2 SNEGSKA come from the germline V gene (reference sequence). The CDR3 totals 15 residues. Between the trimmed V and J ends, which lost 0 bases and 0 bases, there was a span of 9 bases. The CDR3 DNA reads TGCAGTGCTAGAGAAGACAGGAGTAGCAATCAGCCCCAGCATTTT. It codes for CSAREDRSSNQPQHF.

The gene calls are TRBV2 and TRBJ2-5; 10 bases align to TRBD2. The ends lost 1 base at V and 5 bases at J; junction bases unmatched: 7. The CDR3 loop spans 16 amino acids. Germline CDR1 and CDR2: SNHLY and FYNNEI. The CDR3 is CASSEGSSGSGETQYF. The CDR3 DNA follows: TGTGCCAGCAGTGAAGGTTCTAGCGGGAGTGGGGAGACCCAGTACTTC.

The chain is built from TRBV29-1 and TRBJ2-3; TRBD2 might be the D (8 bases). V lost 6 bases and J lost 3, with 16 bases in between. CDR1 SQVTM and CDR2 ANQGSEA come from the germline V gene. The length of the CDR3 is 14 residues. CDR3 coding DNA: TGCAGCGTCCTACAGGGGACTAGTACAGATACGCAGTATTTT. It encodes CSVLQGTSTDTQYF.

In the case of this clonotype: Possible read error: a much larger clone is one base away. The genes are TRBV28 and TRBJ1-4, with 9 bases identical to TRBD1. The CDR3 runs 14 residues. The V and J ends lost 3 bases and 7 bases, in that order; junction bases with no gene match: 3. The germline V gene encodes CDR1 MDHEN and CDR2 SYDVKM. The CDR3 loop reads CASSFTGGVEKLFF. CDR3 coding DNA: TGTGCCAGCAGTTTTACAGGGGGCGTTGAAAAACTGTTTTTT.

Many counts were recorded for this clonotype. This chain uses TRBV7-2 with TRBJ2-2, with 14 bases aligning to TRBD2. The V segment lost 5 bases and the J segment 1 base; nucleotides outside the gene matches: 3. Looked up from germline, CDR1 is SGHTA and CDR2 is FQGNSA. The CDR3 consists of 17 residues. The CDR3 protein is CASSRLAGGKNTGELFF. CDR3 nucleotide sequence: TGTGCCAGCAGCCGACTAGCGGGAGGGAAGAACACCGGGGAGCTGTTTTTT.

This clonotype was found many times. The chain has TRBV7-9 and TRBJ2-7; D not certain. The V gene lost 5 bases and the J gene lost 2 bases, with 4 bases spanning the gap. The length of the CDR3 is 11 residues. The germline V gene encodes CDR1 SEHNR and CDR2 FQNEAQ (reference sequence). For the CDR3, the DNA is TGTGCCAGCAGCCATGCCTACGAGCAGTACTTC. Its translation: CASSHAYEQYF.

In this sample, this clonotype turned up many times. This chain links TRBV19 with TRBJ2-1, with D uncertain. The V end lost 6 bases, the J end lost 9 bases, and 18 bases lay between the germline ends. The germline V gene has CDR1 LNHDA and CDR2 SQIVND (reference sequence). The CDR3 is made up of 14 amino acids. CDR3 bases: TGTGCCAGTAGCACGGGCCTACCTGCACGTGAGCAGTTCTTC. This encodes CASSTGLPAREQFF. Full variable domain (rest looked up from reference TRBV19 and TRBJ2-1): DGGITQSPKYLFRKEGQNVTLSCEQNLNHDAMYWYRQDPGQGLRLIYYSQIVNDFQKGDIAEGYSVSREKKESFPLTVTSAQKNPTAFYLCASSTGLPAREQFFGPGTRLTVL.

V and J are TRBV10-2 and TRBJ2-3; 8 positions agree with TRBD2. J lost 4 bases, V lost 6 bases, and 6 bases had no gene match. Germline V lookup: CDR1 WSHSY, CDR2 SAAADI. The CDR3 has 14 residues. This CDR3 reads CASRLAEGADTQYF. The CDR3 DNA is TGCGCCAGCAGACTAGCGGAAGGGGCAGATACGCAGTATTTT.

This clonotype was seen repeatedly, ten times or more. This chain links TRBV9 with TRBJ2-1; 11 bases match TRBD1. The length of the CDR3 is 15 residues. Germline CDR1 reads SGDLS; CDR2 reads YYNGEE. V lost 0 bases and J lost 7; bases outside the gene matches: 3. CDR3 amino acids: CASSVGTGGMNEQFF. DNA of the CDR3: TGTGCCAGCAGCGTAGGGACAGGGGGCATGAATGAGCAGTTCTTC. Drawing the rest from reference TRBV9 and TRBJ2-1, the complete variable domain is DSGVTQTPKHLITATGQRVTLRCSPRSGDLSVYWYQQSLDQGLQFLIQYYNGEERAKGNILERFSAQQFPDLHSELNLSSLELGDSALYFCASSVGTGGMNEQFFGPGTRLTVL.

This clonotype came up many times. V and J are TRBV5-1 and TRBJ1-2; no definite D call. This CDR3 comprises 13 residues. CDR1 is SGHRS and CDR2 is YFSETQ in the germline V gene. Trimming shortened V by 2 bases and J by 7 bases, and 12 bases separated the two germline ends. DNA of the CDR3: TGCGCCAGCAGCTTTTATGAGGGAAGTGGCTACACCTTC. It is translated as CASSFYEGSGYTF.

This clonotype was detected only once. One end of the junction is discordant with germline, which a read error may explain. The rearrangement uses TRBV18 and TRBJ1-5, with 11 nucleotides matching TRBD1. The germline V gene encodes CDR1 KGHSH and CDR2 LQKENI. The CDR3 spans 15 residues. The DNA for the CDR3 is TGTGCAAGCTCCTGGACAGGGGGCGAAGATCAGCCCCAGAATTTT. Its translation: CASSWTGGEDQPQNF.

This clonotype was seen a few times. Just one base apart from a much larger clone, this may be a read error. The chain joins TRBV20-1 to TRBJ2-7; a weak D match, TRBD2 (6 bases). CDR1 is DFQATT, CDR2 SNEGSKA, per germline (reference sequence). V lost 3 bases to trimming and J lost 2 bases, with 11 bases between them. The CDR3 consists of 13 residues. Here the CDR3 DNA reads TGCAGTGCTAGGCGGGGCAGCACCTACGAGCAGTACTTC. Its protein is CSARRGSTYEQYF.

This clonotype was counted ten times or more. The chain uses TRBV7-3 and TRBJ2-1; D possibly corresponds to TRBD1 (5 bases). Germline-derived CDR1 and CDR2 are SGHTA and FQGTGA. This CDR3 region has 14 residues. The ends were cut back, 5 bases at V and 5 bases at J, with 13 bases in the middle. CDR3 coding DNA: TGTGCCAGCAGCCCCACTGACAGCCACAATGAGCAGTTCTTC. Its protein product is CASSPTDSHNEQFF.

This clonotype was detected ten times or more. The chain has TRBV20-1 and TRBJ1-5; D is unclear. The CDR3 extends over 16 amino acids. V was pared by 0 bases and J by 0 bases, with 12 bases between. Germline-derived CDR1 and CDR2 are DFQATT and SNEGSKA (reference sequence). CDR3 nucleotides: TGCAGTGCTAGAGATATTAGGCAGACTAGCAATCAGCCCCAGCATTTT. Translating gives CSARDIRQTSNQPQHF.